This T cell receptor beta chain was observed in a study of precursors of human CD4 cytotoxic T cells (dated by TCRdb to the late 2010s). Turning to the overall study: The bulk TCR-seq analysis covered CD4+ memory subsets from about 14 donors in total. Sequences for both the TCRalpha and TCRbeta chains came out of the TCR-seq analysis of over 11 donors (table S7). Study-level results and caveats: Only about 95% of the 14 donors were included in some of the bulk TCR-seq comparisons, which suggests that not every subset was available for every donor. A bigger share of IL-7Rhigh TEMRA clonotypes consisted of expanded effector clonotypes than was the case for TEM or TCM clonotypes. According to the authors, a human observational design cannot definitively establish the direction of differentiation between precursor and effector cells. Compared with the TCM and TEM subsets, the IL-7Rhigh and IL-7R- TEMRA subsets had more restricted TCR repertoires, marked by lower diversity and more expanded clonotypes.

Data came from an Illumina MiSeq. From the authors' description of their analysis: To quantify repertoire diversity, the Shannon-Wiener index was calculated using VDJtools. A TCRbeta clonotype counted as expanded if its clonotype frequency was 3 or higher. TCRdb handled the public reads itself, with Q25 trimming in fastp and clone calling in MiXCR, and kept productive beta chains. Rows matching on CDR3 protein sequence are summarized as one entry with the most common DNA and genes. TCRdb's processing, not the authors' own work, is the source of the V and J calls. The sample includes 550 to 700 distinct CDR3 sequences, with 15% to 20% observed a single time. The top ten clones comprise 7.5% to 9% of the sample. Details on this clonotype: It has no known antigen specificity. Per-nucleotide qualities are absent, and no much larger clonotype sits a single base away.

To test whether a precursor-effector relationship exists among CD4 cytotoxic T cells, bulk UMI-based TCR sequencing was run on four sorted CD4+ memory subsets: TCM, TEM, IL-7Rhigh TEMRA, and IL-7R- TEMRA. The cells came from peripheral blood mononuclear cells that had been isolated from human blood. The CDR3 spans 13 residues, from the cysteine through the phenylalanine. Kept here is only the CDR3 DNA, which spans 39 bases and is read in frame from base 1. Trimming costs V 5 bases and J 7 bases, and their ends lie 12 bases apart. The sequence links TRBV12-3 or TRBV12-4 to TRBJ2-1; too little of a D gene remains to name it. This sequence originates from a human donor in good health. Source material: memory CD4+ T cells from blood (PBMCs). The CDR3 protein is CASSQRADNEQFF. The DNA reads TGTGCCAGCAGTCAACGCGCAGATAATGAGCAGTTCTTC.